The rows below give T cell receptor beta chains drawn from one sample of a study of shared T cell receptors in the human thymus. Sequenced by immunoSEQ multiplex PCR; TCRdb stores in-frame clones only, minus some. The repertoire includes hundreds of thousands of clones, approximately 87% of them detected once, and 0.0094% sits in the top ten. The same specimen was also included in a second study, on human thymus T cells.

The sequenced material came from thymocytes. These TCRs come from a boy under three years old with a congenital heart defect. CDR3s include the opening cysteine and the closing phenylalanine or tryptophan. The D gene is left open where the match is weak. Clone size is not always given. Where it is, it says once, few, many or a class for expanded clones.

.	TRBV5-1	TRBJ2-2	.	TGCGCCAGCAGCCTACGGCACAGGGGGGGGAACACCGGGGAGCTGTTTTTT	CASSLRHRGGNTGELFF
once	TRBV15	TRBJ2-5	TRBD1	TGTGCCACCAGCAGCCGACAGGGGGCTTTGTCGGGTGATTCCCAAGAGACCCAGTACTTC	CATSSRQGALSGDSQETQYF
.	TRBV13	TRBJ2-1	TRBD2	TGTGCCAGCAGCCTCGAGCGGGGGGGCCGGGTTGAGCAGTTCTTC	CASSLERGGRVEQFF
.	TRBV29-1	TRBJ2-5	.	TGCAGCGTTGTGGGGGCAGTCCTAGAGACCCAGTACTTC	CSVVGAVLETQYF
few	TRBV29-1	TRBJ1-1	.	TGCAGCGGTCGGAACACTGAAGCTTTCTTT	CSGRNTEAFF
.	TRBV30	TRBJ2-3	.	TGTGCCTGGATGCAGGGGTGGGGCACAGATACGCAGTATTTT	CAWMQGWGTDTQYF
few	TRBV18	TRBJ2-4	.	TGTGCCAGCTCACCGAGCGGTTACATTCAGTACTTC	CASSPSGYIQYF
.	TRBV28	TRBJ2-3	TRBD1	TGTGCCAGCAGTTTATGGGACAGGGGGCCTAGCACAGATACGCAGTATTTT	CASSLWDRGPSTDTQYF
.	TRBV30	TRBJ1-4	TRBD1	TGTGCCTGGAGAGATGACAGGGGGTTGAAACTGTTTTTT	CAWRDDRGLKLFF
.	TRBV9	TRBJ2-5	.	TGTGCCAGCAGCCCGAACTCTCAGGGGAAAAGAGAGACCCAGTACTTC	CASSPNSQGKRETQYF
.	TRBV27	TRBJ2-1	TRBD2	TGTGCCAGCAGTTTATCGCTACATCGGCAAGCGGGAGGGCCGGGTGAGCAGTTCTTC	CASSLSLHRQAGGPGEQFF
.	TRBV4-3	TRBJ1-1	.	TGCGCCAGCAGCCAAGACAGGGGCTCTGCTGAAGCTTTCTTT	CASSQDRGSAEAFF
.	TRBV28	TRBJ2-7	TRBD1	TGTGCCAGCACCCCTTCGGGACAGGACTATCACGAGCAGTACTTC	CASTPSGQDYHEQYF
once	TRBV7-3	TRBJ1-6	.	TGTGCCAGCCTCAGGGAGGGGAATTCACCCCTCCACTTT	CASLREGNSPLHF
few	TRBV6-5	TRBJ1-3	.	TGTGCCAGCACTGCTACCGCCGCCGTTGGAAACACCATATATTTT	CASTATAAVGNTIYF
few	TRBV5-4	TRBJ2-2	.	TGTGCCAGCAGCTGGGGGGTTTGGGGAATAGGTCCGGAGCTGTTTTTT	CASSWGVWGIGPELFF
few	TRBV19	TRBJ1-3	.	TGTGCCAGTAGTCCGAGGGAATCTGGAAACACCATATATTTT	CASSPRESGNTIYF
.	TRBV11-2	TRBJ2-1	.	TGTGCCAGCAGCTCCAGGGGCGAGAGCTCCTACAATGAGCAGTTCTTC	CASSSRGESSYNEQFF
once	TRBV15	TRBJ2-2	TRBD1	TGTGCCACCAGCACGGGGACAGGGGAGCCCGGGGAGCTGTTTTTT	CATSTGTGEPGELFF
.	TRBV25-1	TRBJ2-1	TRBD2	TGTGCCAGCAGTGATAGCGGGGTCTTGGCCAATGAGCAGTTCTTC	CASSDSGVLANEQFF
.	TRBV10-1	TRBJ2-3	.	TGCGCCAGCAGTCTTCGGACCGAGGGTAGGCAGGATACGCAGTATTTT	CASSLRTEGRQDTQYF
once	TRBV4-1	TRBJ2-3	.	TGCGCCAGCAGCCAAGATCTGTACCTAGACACAGATACGCAGTATTTT	CASSQDLYLDTDTQYF
.	TRBV28	TRBJ1-3	.	TGTGCCAGCAGTTTCCGGGGGGCGCGTGGAAACACCATATATTTT	CASSFRGARGNTIYF
.	TRBV19	TRBJ1-1	TRBD1	TGTGCCAGTAGTGGGACAGAAGGTTGGAACACTGAAGCTTTCTTT	CASSGTEGWNTEAFF
once	TRBV27	TRBJ2-4	TRBD1	TGTGCCAGCAGTACGGTACAGGGGGCGTTCGGAGCCAAAAACATTCAGTACTTC	CASSTVQGAFGAKNIQYF
.	TRBV5-1	TRBJ2-1	.	TGCGCCAGCAGCTTCCCGGAGGGCCACAATGAGCAGTTCTTC	CASSFPEGHNEQFF
.	TRBV4-3	TRBJ2-7	.	TGCGCCAGCAGCCAAGATGAGCAGGAGGGGCCCTACGAGCAGTACTTC	CASSQDEQEGPYEQYF
.	TRBV5-5	TRBJ1-4	.	TGTGCCAGCACCTACCCGGGGGATGAAAAACTGTTTTTT	CASTYPGDEKLFF
.	TRBV6-1	TRBJ1-2	TRBD1	TGTGCCAGCAGTCCCGGGGACAGCAACAACTATGGCTACACCTTC	CASSPGDSNNYGYTF
.	TRBV4-3	TRBJ1-6	TRBD1	TGCGCCAGCAGCCGGAACCACTCGACAGCTCAGGGGGAAAAAGCCCTCCACTTT	CASSRNHSTAQGEKALHF
once	TRBV6-4	TRBJ2-3	.	TGTGCCAGCAGCCTCCGGGACATTAGCACAGATACGCAGTATTTT	CASSLRDISTDTQYF
.	TRBV2	TRBJ2-7	TRBD1	TGTGCCAGCAGTGAAAGGGGACAGGGGTCCCACGAGCAGTACTTC	CASSERGQGSHEQYF
.	TRBV30	TRBJ2-4	TRBD1	TGTGCCTGGAGTCACAAGAGGGGGCTCCAGTACTTC	CAWSHKRGLQYF
.	TRBV28	TRBJ1-5	TRBD1	TGTGCCAGCGTTCCGGGACAGGGTTATCTTCAGCCCCAGCATTTT	CASVPGQGYLQPQHF
.	TRBV6-5	TRBJ1-5	.	TGTGCCAGCAGCGGGGGTTATAGCAATCAGCCCCAGCATTTT	CASSGGYSNQPQHF
.	TRBV28	TRBJ2-7	.	TGTGCCAGCTGCAGGGAGGATAATGGATACGAGCAGTACTTC	CASCREDNGYEQYF
.	TRBV28	TRBJ1-2	TRBD1	TGTGCCAGCAGGGGGGACAGGGGTTTAAACTATGGCTACACCTTC	CASRGDRGLNYGYTF
.	TRBV5-5	TRBJ1-2	.	TGTGCCAGCAGCTCTCTTATTCTTTCGACAGCGCATAACTATGGCTACACCTTC	CASSSLILSTAHNYGYTF
.	TRBV19	TRBJ2-1	.	TGTGCCAGTAGTATGACACCTCGCTCCTACAATGAGCAGTTCTTC	CASSMTPRSYNEQFF
.	TRBV6-1	TRBJ2-7	.	TGTGCCAGCCGGCAGGGATATCCTTACGAGCAGTACTTC	CASRQGYPYEQYF
few	TRBV4-3	TRBJ2-3	.	TGCGCCAGCAGCTTACGGGATACGCAGTATTTT	CASSLRDTQYF
.	TRBV5-6	TRBJ2-7	TRBD1	TGTGCCAGCAGCAAGGGACAGGGTGGCGGGTGGAGCTCCTACGAGCAGTACTTC	CASSKGQGGGWSSYEQYF
.	TRBV10-1	TRBJ2-3	.	TGCGCCAGCAGTGCAGCGGATAGCACAGATACGCAGTATTTT	CASSAADSTDTQYF
.	TRBV14	TRBJ1-6	TRBD1	TGTGCCAGCAGCCAAGGGGACAGTATTTCACCCCTCCACTTT	CASSQGDSISPLHF
.	TRBV7-9	TRBJ2-7	.	TGTGCCAGCAGCTTAGTTAGGCAGGGGCCCTTCTACGAGCAGTACTTC	CASSLVRQGPFYEQYF
once	TRBV29-1	TRBJ2-1	TRBD2	TGCAGCGCTCGAACCCCCAGAGCGGGGGGCTTATACAATGAGCAGTTCTTC	CSARTPRAGGLYNEQFF
.	TRBV15	TRBJ1-1	TRBD1	TGTGCCACCAGCACACCGACAGGGGGGACGACTGAAGCTTTCTTT	CATSTPTGGTTEAFF
once	TRBV19	TRBJ1-6	TRBD1	TGTGCCAGTAGTAGATTAAGGACAGGCAGCTCCTATAATTCACCCCTCCACTTT	CASSRLRTGSSYNSPLHF